These 30 T cell receptor beta chains were all obtained from the same sample, sequenced in a study of cytomegalovirus exposure and HLA in healthy donors. The PCR ran on 60 Vbeta and 13 Jbeta primers. TCRdb keeps only in-frame clones here, not all; method: immunoSEQ multiplex PCR. The sample includes about 180,000 clones, roughly 80% seen only once; the top ten take 0.38%. Sequencing was performed on PBMCs. The receptors here all came from a boy aged 2 to 10 in good health and CMV-seronegative.

V and J are TRBV19 and TRBJ1-3; 11 nucleotides match TRBD1. The germline V gene has CDR1 LNHDA and CDR2 SQIVND (reference sequence). V was pared by 5 bases and J by 2 bases, with 5 bases of the junction left unmatched. This CDR3 is built from 16 residues. The CDR3 DNA sequence: TGTGCCAGTAGTCCCAGGGACAGGGGGACTGGAAACACCATATATTTT. Protein: CASSPRDRGTGNTIYF.

This clone was observed a few times. V is TRBV4-1 and J is TRBJ1-1; D possibly corresponds to TRBD1 (6 bases). The germline CDR1 and CDR2 sequences are MGHRA and YSYEKL. The CDR3 runs 14 residues. Trimming removed 2 bases from V and 8 bases from J, with 15 bases in between. The DNA of the CDR3 is TGCGCCAGCAGCCAACCTATTCTCGGGACAGAAGCTTTCTTT. Translation: CASSQPILGTEAFF.

The chain combines TRBV9 with TRBJ2-7; tentative D call: TRBD1 (6 bases). This CDR3 is 13 amino acids long. Germline lookup yields CDR1 SGDLS and CDR2 YYNGEE. Trimming shortened V by 0 bases and J by 3 bases, and 7 bases separated the two germline ends. The DNA of the CDR3 is TGTGCCAGCAGCGTAGGACAGGACTACGAGCAGTACTTC. It specifies CASSVGQDYEQYF.

V usage is TRBV28 and J usage is TRBJ2-3; TRBD2 aligns across 11 bases. J lost 2 bases, V lost 6 bases, and 7 bases had no gene match. CDR1 and CDR2 (germline): MDHEN, SYDVKM. CDR3 length: 16 amino acids. CDR3 sequence reads: CASRFPGLADTDTQYF. The CDR3 DNA reads as TGTGCCAGCAGATTCCCGGGACTAGCGGACACAGATACGCAGTATTTT.

V usage is TRBV28 and J usage is TRBJ1-5, with a possible D match to TRBD1 (6 bases). V was clipped by 6 bases and J by 0 bases, with 12 bases between them. The germline V gene has CDR1 MDHEN and CDR2 SYDVKM. The CDR3 is 15 residues long. The CDR3 bases are TGTGCCAGCAGAGAGACAGGCGATAGCAATCAGCCCCAGCATTTT. Translation: CASRETGDSNQPQHF.

The rearrangement uses TRBV5-1 and TRBJ2-7; D is possibly TRBD2 (6 bases). The germline CDR1 and CDR2 sequences are SGHRS and YFSETQ. Trimming took off 0 bases at V and 7 bases at J, with 20 bases between the two ends. The CDR3 totals 16 residues. The CDR3 DNA is TGCGCCAGCAGCTTGGGAGCTCGGGAGAGCCCCTTGGAGCAGTACTTC. It translates to CASSLGARESPLEQYF.

Only a few counts were recorded for this clone. V is TRBV7-9 and J is TRBJ2-7; 13 positions match TRBD2. CDR1 is SEHNR and CDR2 is FQNEAQ in the germline V gene (reference sequence). This CDR3 comprises 16 residues. The V segment lost 3 bases and the J segment 4 bases; nucleotides outside the gene matches: 6. CDR3 nucleotide sequence: TGTGCCAGCAGCTTTCCCGGACTAGCGGGGGCTTACGAGCAGTACTTC. This translates into CASSFPGLAGAYEQYF.

The chain combines TRBV2 with TRBJ2-7; D may be TRBD1 (7 bases). The length of the CDR3 is 13 residues. CDR1 and CDR2 (germline): SNHLY, FYNNEI. V lost 4 bases and J 2 bases, leaving 9 bases between the germline ends. CDR3 residues: CASSGRGPYEQYF. CDR3 bases: TGTGCCAGCAGTGGGAGGGGGCCCTACGAGCAGTACTTC.

The rearrangement uses TRBV6-5 and TRBJ2-7; weak D call: TRBD1 (5 bases). The CDR3 has 14 amino acids. Trimming took off 8 bases at V and 0 bases at J, with 14 bases between the two ends. Germline V gene lookup returns CDR1 MNHEY and CDR2 SVGAGI. CDR3 protein: CASHSGHSSYEQYF. In DNA, the CDR3 is TGTGCCAGCCACTCAGGGCATAGCTCCTACGAGCAGTACTTC.

The J gene is TRBJ2-7, the V gene TRBV6-5, with TRBD2 identical over 9 bases. This CDR3 has 15 amino acids. V shed 0 bases, J shed 5 bases, and the junction held 5 bases outside the gene matches. Germline loops: CDR1 MNHEY, CDR2 SVGAGI. CDR3 amino acids: CASSYSLEREDEQYF. The CDR3 DNA reads TGTGCCAGCAGTTACTCCCTTGAGCGGGAGGACGAGCAGTACTTC.

The genes are TRBV4-1 and TRBJ2-1; 9 nucleotides match TRBD2. Germline CDR1 and CDR2: MGHRA and YSYEKL. This CDR3 comprises 18 residues. V dropped 1 base and J dropped 4; count of bases not matched to a gene: 11. The CDR3 loop is CASSQVPLSGRIYNEQFF. CDR3 nucleotide sequence: TGCGCCAGCAGCCAAGTCCCCCTCAGCGGGAGGATTTACAATGAGCAGTTCTTC.

The V call is TRBV5-8, the J call TRBJ2-7, with unresolved D. Germline CDR1 and CDR2: SGHTS and YDEGEE. The CDR3 has 15 amino acids. Trimming stripped 4 bases from V and 0 bases from J, with 14 bases between. CDR3 DNA: TGTGCCAGCAGCCTCGACTCTATCAGCTCCTACGAGCAGTACTTC. Protein product: CASSLDSISSYEQYF.

The V and J genes are TRBV7-9 and TRBJ2-1, with 10 bases fitting TRBD2. V lost 5 bases and J lost 5; bases outside the gene matches: 6. There are 15 residues in the CDR3. Germline V lookup: CDR1 SEHNR, CDR2 FQNEAQ (reference sequence). The CDR3 protein is CASSPGTSVNNEQFF. In DNA form, the CDR3 reads TGTGCCAGCAGCCCCGGGACTAGCGTTAACAATGAGCAGTTCTTC.

The chain couples TRBV7-2 to TRBJ2-7, with TRBD2 matching over 8 bases. This CDR3 is built from 16 residues. V was pared by 2 bases and J by 0 bases, with 6 bases of the junction left unmatched. Germline loops: CDR1 SGHTA, CDR2 FQGNSA. The CDR3 loop is CASSLIGGTSSYEQYF. Written as DNA, the CDR3 is TGTGCCAGCAGCTTAATAGGAGGGACTAGCTCCTACGAGCAGTACTTC.

The V call is TRBV10-2, the J call TRBJ2-5; 9 bases line up with TRBD2. Trimming took 8 bases from V and 5 from J; bases not matched to a gene: 21. CDR1 and CDR2 from the germline V gene are WSHSY and SAAADI. The CDR3 spans 18 residues. This CDR3 is CASRKGAAVLAGGETQYF. CDR3 nucleotides: TGCGCCAGCCGCAAGGGGGCCGCTGTACTAGCGGGTGGGGAGACCCAGTACTTC.

V usage is TRBV4-1 and J usage is TRBJ2-1; 10 bases agree with TRBD2. The V and J ends lost 6 bases and 3 bases, in that order; junction bases with no gene match: 14. Germline values: CDR1 MGHRA, CDR2 YSYEKL. This CDR3 contains 18 residues. CDR3 DNA: TGCGCCAGCAGTGGGGGACTAGCGAGAGGGGGGGGCTACAATGAGCAGTTCTTC. Encoded protein: CASSGGLARGGGYNEQFF.

This sequence joins TRBV5-8 and TRBJ2-7; a possible D gene is TRBD1 (5 bases). The CDR3 runs 12 residues. V lost 5 bases and J 3 bases, leaving 9 bases between the germline ends. Germline CDR1 SGHTS, CDR2 YDEGEE. The CDR3 reads CASRIRVYEQYF. CDR3 nucleotides: TGTGCCAGCAGGATCAGGGTCTACGAGCAGTACTTC. The full variable domain, completed using reference TRBV5-8 and TRBJ2-7, is EAGVTQSPTHLIKTRGQQATLRCSPISGHTSVYWYQQALGLGLQFLLWYDEGEERNRGNFPPRFSGRQFPNYSSELNVNALELEDSALYLCASRIRVYEQYFGPGTRLTVT.

The chain has TRBV4-1 and TRBJ2-1; weak D call: TRBD1 (6 bases). Trimming removed 2 bases at V and 0 bases at J, with 11 bases between. The CDR3 totals 16 residues. The V gene's germline CDR1 is MGHRA and CDR2 YSYEKL. CDR3 amino acids: CASSQFDRSSYNEQFF. DNA of the CDR3: TGCGCCAGCAGCCAATTCGACAGGTCCTCCTACAATGAGCAGTTCTTC.

The rearrangement uses TRBV9 and TRBJ1-4; 9 nucleotides align to TRBD1. Germline loops: CDR1 SGDLS, CDR2 YYNGEE. The CDR3 covers 15 residues. V dropped 3 bases and J dropped 7; count of bases not matched to a gene: 7. For the CDR3, the DNA is TGTGCCAGCAGCGCGGAGGACAGGGGCGGTGAAAAACTGTTTTTT. It codes for CASSAEDRGGEKLFF.

The chain uses TRBV2 and TRBJ2-5; 7 bases line up with TRBD2. Near its end, the DNA agrees better with TRBJ2-7, so the J call may be wrong. The germline V gene encodes CDR1 SNHLY and CDR2 FYNNEI. The CDR3 covers 16 residues. CDR3 DNA sequence: TGTGCCAGCAGTTCTAGCACTAGCGCAGAACCCTACGAGCAGTACTTC. This translates into CASSSSTSAEPYEQYF.

V usage is TRBV5-6 and J usage is TRBJ2-1; 9 bases map to TRBD2. Germline-derived CDR1 and CDR2 are SGHDT and YYEEEE. This CDR3 region has 15 residues. V lost 4 bases and J lost 6; bases outside the gene matches: 8. The CDR3 sequence is CASSLSGSDLNEQFF. CDR3 in DNA: TGTGCCAGCAGCCTTAGCGGGAGCGACCTCAATGAGCAGTTCTTC. The full variable domain, in which reference TRBV5-6 and TRBJ2-1 provide the parts outside the CDR3, is DAGVTQSPTHLIKTRGQQVTLRCSPKSGHDTVSWYQQALGQGPQFIFQYYEEEERQRGNFPDRFSGHQFPNYSSELNVNALLLGDSALYLCASSLSGSDLNEQFFGPGTRLTVL.

The rearrangement uses TRBV14 and TRBJ2-5; possible D gene TRBD1, 7 bases. V lost 5 bases, J lost 2 bases, and 15 bases lay in between. Germline lookup yields CDR1 SGHDN and CDR2 FVKESK. The CDR3 is made up of 15 amino acids. The CDR3 reads CASSKTQGRQETQYF. The DNA of the CDR3 is TGTGCCAGCAGCAAAACACAGGGGAGGCAAGAGACCCAGTACTTC.

The sample holds one count of this clone. This chain connects TRBV5-1 to TRBJ2-5; the match to TRBD1 covers 7 bases. Germline trimming cut 4 bases from V and 1 base from J; bases unmatched to any gene: 1. The CDR3 extends over 13 amino acids. The germline gives CDR1 SGHRS, CDR2 YFSETQ. The DNA for the CDR3 is TGCGCCAGCAGCAGGGACAGCCAAGAGACCCAGTACTTC. It translates to CASSRDSQETQYF.

V usage is TRBV2 and J usage is TRBJ1-1, with 8 nucleotides matching TRBD1. The CDR3 has 14 amino acids. In germline, CDR1 is SNHLY, CDR2 FYNNEI. V was pared by 4 bases and J by 4 bases, with 5 bases of the junction left unmatched. CDR3 protein: CASSVRGQGTEAFF. DNA of the CDR3: TGTGCCAGCAGTGTCAGGGGGCAGGGCACTGAAGCTTTCTTT.

The chain uses TRBV7-9 and TRBJ2-3, with a possible D match to TRBD2 (6 bases). V was trimmed by 3 bases and J by 0 bases, leaving 19 bases between them. Germline lookup yields CDR1 SEHNR and CDR2 FQNEAQ (reference sequence). The CDR3 is made up of 18 amino acids. The CDR3 spells CASSFSTAGGPSTDTQYF. CDR3 coding DNA: TGTGCCAGCAGCTTTTCTACGGCTGGAGGGCCAAGCACAGATACGCAGTATTTT.

The chain employs TRBV19 and TRBJ1-5; 8 positions agree with TRBD1. J gave up 4 bases and V 5 bases, and 7 bases lay outside the gene matches. The CDR3 is 15 residues long. Germline values: CDR1 LNHDA, CDR2 SQIVND (reference sequence). This CDR3 reads CASSVDRDRNQPQHF. The CDR3 DNA reads TGTGCCAGTAGTGTCGACCGGGACAGGAATCAGCCCCAGCATTTT.

The V gene is TRBV19, the J gene TRBJ2-5, with D tentatively TRBD2 (6 bases). V was trimmed by 5 bases and J by 3 bases, leaving 10 bases between them. CDR3 length equals 13 residues. From germline, CDR1 is LNHDA and CDR2 SQIVND (reference sequence). The DNA for the CDR3 is TGTGCCAGTAGTTTTTGGGGGGAAGAGACCCAGTACTTC. Protein sequence: CASSFWGEETQYF.

V usage is TRBV28 and J usage is TRBJ2-7; TRBD1 aligns across 7 bases. The CDR3 covers 14 residues. Trimming at V came to 3 bases and at J to 7 bases, leaving 9 bases not matched to a gene. Germline CDR1 reads MDHEN; CDR2 reads SYDVKM. The CDR3 coding sequence is TGTGCCAGCAGTTTGGATACAGGGGCCCTAGAGCAGTACTTC. It codes for CASSLDTGALEQYF.

This chain joins TRBV11-2 and TRBJ1-1; 9 bases agree with TRBD1. J gave up 11 bases and V 2 bases, and 9 bases lay outside the gene matches. The CDR3 is 14 residues long. Germline V lookup: CDR1 SGHAT, CDR2 FQNNGV. This CDR3 reads CASSLTQGARRAFF. The CDR3 bases are TGTGCCAGCAGCTTAACACAGGGGGCTCGAAGGGCTTTCTTT.

This sequence joins TRBV5-3 and TRBJ1-4; TRBD1 matches at 9 bases. TRBV5-3 is sorted into the ORF group, with uncertain function. The J segment lost 6 bases and the V segment lost 1 base, leaving 4 bases of the junction unmatched. CDR3 length: 15 residues. CDR3 region: CARSLSGDRDEKLFF. The CDR3 DNA follows: TGTGCCAGAAGCTTGTCTGGGGACAGGGATGAAAAACTGTTTTTT.